These 16 T cell receptor beta chains were sequenced from one sample in a study of T cell repertoires in cytomegalovirus infection. TCRdb independently ran MiXCR on the reads; one entry per CDR3 protein. The table shows more than 200,000 distinct CDR3 sequences, with over 8% occurring only once. The sample comprised PBMCs. These receptors were taken from a human donor in good health (CMV status not recorded). Some clones in this sample may be carry-over from other donors' samples.

The table lists this clonotype with many counts. The chain employs TRBV7-8 and TRBJ2-7; TRBD2 might be the D (6 bases). This CDR3 is built from 14 residues. From germline, CDR1 is SGHVS and CDR2 FQNEAQ. Trimming took 0 bases from V and 1 from J, leaving 7 bases between them. CDR3 protein: CASSLAAGSYEQYF. The CDR3 DNA sequence: TGTGCCAGCAGCTTAGCGGCGGGGTCCTACGAGCAGTACTTC.

This clonotype was found many times. The J gene is TRBJ1-5, the V gene TRBV7-2, with TRBD1 identical over 10 bases. Trimming removed 1 base from V and 3 bases from J; junction bases left unmatched: 0. Germline V gene lookup returns CDR1 SGHTA and CDR2 FQGNSA. This CDR3 is 15 amino acids long. This CDR3 is CASSLGQGANQPQHF. In DNA, the CDR3 is TGTGCCAGCAGCTTAGGACAGGGGGCCAATCAGCCCCAGCATTTT.

In this sample, this clonotype turned up many times. The chain combines TRBV7-2 with TRBJ2-1; possibly TRBD1 or TRBD2 for D (6 bases each). The CDR3 extends over 16 amino acids. Germline loops: CDR1 SGHTA, CDR2 FQGNSA. Trimming pared 5 bases from V and 7 bases from J, leaving 21 bases between. CDR3 protein: CASSLGLTRGENEQFF. The CDR3 DNA is TGTGCCAGCAGCCTGGGACTCACCAGGGGAGAGAATGAGCAGTTCTTC.

This clonotype was recorded at least ten times. V is TRBV20-1 and J is TRBJ1-4; no reliable D call. The V end lost 0 bases, the J end lost 8 bases, and 7 bases lay between the germline ends. The CDR3 consists of 12 residues. Germline V gene sequence: CDR1 DFQATT, CDR2 SNEGSKA (reference sequence). The CDR3 bases are TGCAGTGCTAGAGAAACGGAGGAAAAACTGTTTTTT. Protein: CSARETEEKLFF.

The CDR3 DNA is TGTGCCAGCAGTTCCATGACATCCAGGGGCGAGCAGTACTTC. Protein sequence: CASSSMTSRGEQYF. This rearrangement joins TRBV28 to TRBJ2-7, with D tentatively TRBD1 (6 bases). Germline CDR1 reads MDHEN; CDR2 reads SYDVKM. This CDR3 region has 14 residues. Trimming stripped 4 bases from V and 6 bases from J, with 16 bases between.

This clonotype came up many times. The chain employs TRBV7-2 and TRBJ1-1; D gene unclear. There are 15 residues in the CDR3. Per germline, CDR1 SGHTA and CDR2 FQGNSA. The V gene lost 2 bases and the J gene lost 1 base, with 11 bases spanning the gap. CDR3 coding DNA: TGTGCCAGCAGCTTATCGCCCGTCCCGAACACTGAAGCTTTCTTT. It codes for CASSLSPVPNTEAFF.

This clonotype was recorded at least ten times. The chain couples TRBV7-9 to TRBJ2-1; TRBD2 might be the D (6 bases). Trimming shortened V by 5 bases and J by 4 bases, and 12 bases separated the two germline ends. The CDR3 is 14 amino acids. Germline CDR1 and CDR2: SEHNR and FQNEAQ (reference sequence). The CDR3 loop reads CASSRDLIYNEQFF. The CDR3 DNA reads TGTGCCAGCAGCCGGGACTTAATATACAATGAGCAGTTCTTC.

The chain uses TRBV9 and TRBJ2-7; 12 positions agree with TRBD2. The V and J ends lost 4 bases and 0 bases, in that order; junction bases with no gene match: 8. The CDR3 loop spans 17 amino acids. Germline lookup yields CDR1 SGDLS and CDR2 YYNGEE. This CDR3 is CASSPNQGLAGSYEQYF. CDR3 coding DNA: TGTGCCAGCAGCCCCAACCAGGGACTAGCGGGCTCCTACGAGCAGTACTTC.

There are many counts of this clonotype. The genes are TRBV7-6 and TRBJ2-7, with TRBD1 identical over 8 bases. From germline, CDR1 is SGHVS and CDR2 FNYEAQ. Germline trimming cut 5 bases from V and 2 bases from J; bases unmatched to any gene: 2. The CDR3 is 13 amino acids. The CDR3 sequence is CASSRDRTYEQYF. The CDR3 bases are TGTGCCAGCAGCCGGGACAGGACCTACGAGCAGTACTTC.

This clonotype showed up just a few times. This chain links TRBV4-1 with TRBJ1-2; no definite D call. The CDR3 totals 14 residues. Germline V lookup: CDR1 MGHRA, CDR2 YSYEKL. Trimming pared 0 bases from V and 2 bases from J, leaving 7 bases between. For the CDR3, the DNA is TGCGCCAGCAGCCAAGATACGGGAAACTATGGCTACACCTTC. It translates to CASSQDTGNYGYTF.

This clonotype was found many times. The chain is built from TRBV7-3 and TRBJ1-1, with 7 bases identical to TRBD1. CDR3 length: 15 residues. The V gene's germline CDR1 is SGHTA and CDR2 FQGTGA. The V gene end was trimmed by 4 bases and the J gene end by 0 bases; junction bases not matched to a gene: 5. The CDR3 sequence: CASSSTGSVNTEAFF. The CDR3 nucleotides are TGTGCCAGCAGCTCGACAGGGTCGGTGAACACTGAAGCTTTCTTT.

This clonotype was counted between two and nine times. The rearrangement uses TRBV11-2 and TRBJ2-3; D unresolved. The CDR3 covers 14 residues. V gave up 6 bases and J gave up 0 bases, with 10 bases separating them. Germline CDR1 is SGHAT and CDR2 is FQNNGV. The CDR3 loop reads CASSPVRSTDTQYF. As DNA, the CDR3 is TGTGCCAGCAGTCCAGTGAGGAGCACAGATACGCAGTATTTT.

Ten or more counts support this clonotype. V gene TRBV6-2 or TRBV6-3 combines with J gene TRBJ1-5; tentatively, D is TRBD1 (6 bases). The germline V gene encodes CDR1 MNHEY and CDR2 SVGEGT. This CDR3 has 15 amino acids. Trimming removed 2 bases at V and 2 bases at J, with 10 bases between. DNA of the CDR3: TGTGCCAGCAGTTACGGGGGGGCAGGCAATCAGCCCCAGCATTTT. Protein sequence: CASSYGGAGNQPQHF.

This clonotype turned up a few times. The chain joins TRBV20-1 to TRBJ2-5; 8 bases line up with TRBD2. The CDR3 extends over 15 amino acids. Trimming removed 6 bases from V and 4 bases from J; junction bases left unmatched: 13. The germline CDR1 and CDR2 sequences are DFQATT and SNEGSKA (reference sequence). The CDR3 bases are TGCAGTGCCCAAGGGATTCCGGGACTAGGAGAGACCCAGTACTTC. Encoded protein: CSAQGIPGLGETQYF.

Ten or more counts support this clonotype. J is TRBJ2-2 and V is TRBV7-2; 9 bases map to TRBD2. This CDR3 has 19 residues. V shed 5 bases, J shed 0 bases, and the junction held 13 bases outside the gene matches. Germline-derived CDR1 and CDR2 are SGHTA and FQGNSA. CDR3 nucleotide sequence: TGTGCCAGCAGCCTGCGGTCGCTAGCGGGGTTCGCGAACACCGGGGAGCTGTTTTTT. It codes for CASSLRSLAGFANTGELFF. Together with reference TRBV7-2 and TRBJ2-2, the CDR3 gives the full variable domain: GAGVSQSPSNKVTEKGKDVELRCDPISGHTALYWYRQSLGQGLEFLIYFQGNSAPDKSGLPSDRFSAERTGGSVSTLTIQRTQQEDSAVYLCASSLRSLAGFANTGELFFGEGSRLTVL.

This clonotype has ten or more counts. The rearrangement uses TRBV7-2 and TRBJ1-6; 7 nucleotides line up with TRBD1. Per germline, CDR1 SGHTA and CDR2 FQGNSA. CDR3 size: 16 residues. V lost 6 bases and J lost 13; bases outside the gene matches: 18. In nucleotides, the CDR3 is TGTGCCAGCAGACTTAGCAAGGGGGCCATTATGGCCCCCCTCCACTTT. It specifies CASRLSKGAIMAPLHF.